The 14 T cell receptor beta chains listed next were all sequenced from one sample in a study of metastatic and nonmetastatic thyroid tumors. MiXCR was used by TCRdb to re-call the PCR reads. The data show about 39,000 clones, approximately 17% seen once. Nobody among the patients had been given any treatment before thyroid surgery. The sequencing input was tumor tissue. These receptors all come from a female donor with papillary thyroid cancer or a benign thyroid nodule (not recorded which). Some clones in this sample may be carry-over from other donors' samples.

The chain is built from TRBV6-5 and TRBJ2-2; possibly TRBD2 for D (5 bases). This CDR3 comprises 15 residues. V lost 1 base and J lost 1, with 7 bases in between. Germline lookup yields CDR1 MNHEY and CDR2 SVGAGI. The CDR3 region is CASSYWTQNTGELFF. Here the CDR3 DNA reads TGTGCCAGCAGTTACTGGACTCAGAACACCGGGGAGCTGTTTTTT.

This clone was recorded at least ten times. The rearrangement links TRBV20-1 to TRBJ2-2; the match to TRBD2 covers 8 bases. The V gene end was trimmed by 0 bases and the J gene end by 4 bases; junction bases not matched to a gene: 7. This CDR3 is built from 16 residues. CDR1 DFQATT and CDR2 SNEGSKA come from the germline V gene (reference sequence). CDR3 DNA sequence: TGCAGTGCTAGAGATGGAGCGGGAGCACTCACCGGGGAGCTGTTTTTT. As protein: CSARDGAGALTGELFF.

This clone was recorded many times. This chain joins TRBV12-3 or TRBV12-4 and TRBJ2-1; 9 bases match TRBD2. The ends lost 5 bases at V and 7 bases at J; junction bases unmatched: 12. This CDR3 region has 16 residues. CDR3 in DNA: TGTGCCAGCAGTGGACTGGGCGGGAGGGCCGGAAATGAGCAGTTCTTC. Its translation is CASSGLGGRAGNEQFF.

This clone was seen many times. V gene TRBV4-2 combines with J gene TRBJ1-5; weak D call: TRBD1 (5 bases). The V end lost 1 base, the J end lost 4 bases, and 8 bases lay between the germline ends. CDR3 length equals 14 residues. Germline V gene lookup returns CDR1 LGHNA and CDR2 YNFKEQ. CDR3 bases: TGTGCCAGCAGCCAAGTGGGGGGGAATCAGCCCCAGCATTTT. This sequence encodes CASSQVGGNQPQHF.

This clone has ten or more counts. CDR3 protein: CASSLQQGAPQGYTF. The DNA for the CDR3 is TGTGCCAGCAGTTTGCAGCAGGGGGCGCCGCAAGGCTACACCTTC. This rearrangement joins TRBV27 to TRBJ1-2, with 8 bases lining up with TRBD1. The V gene end was trimmed by 3 bases and the J gene end by 8 bases; junction bases not matched to a gene: 11. Germline CDR1 MNHEY, CDR2 SMNVEV (reference sequence). The CDR3 extends over 15 amino acids.

There are many counts of this clone. The V call is TRBV13, the J call TRBJ2-7; 7 bases map to TRBD2. The CDR3 has 15 residues. The trim removed 0 bases at V and 6 bases at J, leaving 8 bases unmatched. Looked up from germline, CDR1 is PRHDT and CDR2 is FYEKMQ (reference sequence). This CDR3 reads CASSLGAASGVEQYF. In DNA form, the CDR3 reads TGTGCCAGCAGCTTAGGCGCGGCGAGCGGGGTCGAGCAGTACTTC. Together with reference TRBV13 and TRBJ2-7, the CDR3 gives the full variable domain: AAGVIQSPRHLIKEKRETATLKCYPIPRHDTVYWYQQGPGQDPQFLISFYEKMQSDKGSIPDRFSAQQFSDYHSELNMSSLELGDSALYFCASSLGAASGVEQYFGPGTRLTVT.

This clone has ten or more counts. The V gene is TRBV11-3, the J gene TRBJ2-3; unclear D gene. The CDR3 covers 13 residues. V gave up 0 bases and J gave up 4 bases, with 5 bases separating them. Germline values: CDR1 SGHNT, CDR2 YENEEA. The CDR3 region has the DNA TGTGCCAGCAGCTTAGATGCGGCAGATACGCAGTATTTT. Encoded protein: CASSLDAADTQYF.

This clone was detected only once. The rearrangement links TRBV7-9 to TRBJ1-3; no reliable D call. The germline gives CDR1 SEHNR, CDR2 FQNEAQ (reference sequence). Trimming took 4 bases from V and 2 from J, leaving 9 bases between them. The CDR3 is 14 amino acids. CDR3 DNA sequence: TGTGCCAGCAGCTCAGTGTCTACTGGAAACACCATATATTTT. Its protein product is CASSSVSTGNTIYF.

Ten or more counts support this clone. This chain joins TRBV15 and TRBJ2-7; D is perhaps TRBD2 (5 bases). The CDR3 is made up of 14 amino acids. The germline V gene has CDR1 LNHNV and CDR2 YYDKDF (reference sequence). V shed 1 base and J shed 2 bases, with 9 bases lying between them. CDR3 region: CATSRVLGTYEQYF. The CDR3, as DNA: TGTGCCACCAGCAGAGTGCTCGGGACCTACGAGCAGTACTTC.

A word on this clone: Just one base apart from a much larger clone, this may be a read error. The sample contains more than one DNA sequence encoding this CDR3. This chain joins TRBV12-3 or TRBV12-4 and TRBJ1-1, with 7 bases aligning to TRBD1. CDR3 size: 12 residues. With 5 bases clipped from V and 7 bases from J, the junction kept 4 bases outside the gene matches. CDR3: CASSNRDSEAFF. In nucleotides, the CDR3 is TGTGCCAGCAGTAACAGGGACAGTGAAGCTTTCTTT.

This clone was recorded a few times. The genes are TRBV6-2 or TRBV6-3 and TRBJ2-4, with 7 nucleotides matching TRBD2. J was trimmed by 7 bases and V by 0 bases; bases with no gene match: 6. This CDR3 is built from 15 residues. The germline gives CDR1 MNHEY, CDR2 SVGEGT. DNA of the CDR3: TGTGCCAGCAGTTACTCTTCTGGGGGAGGGAACATTCAGTACTTC. It encodes CASSYSSGGGNIQYF.

For this clone: The junction differs from germline at one of its ends, possibly a read error. CDR3 coding DNA: TGTGCCAGCAGCTTGGAGGCAGGAGTTGTCTATGGCTACACCTTC. It specifies CASSLEAGVVYGYTF. This sequence joins TRBV5-1 and TRBJ1-2; D not certain. Germline loops: CDR1 SGHRS, CDR2 YFSETQ. This CDR3 region has 15 residues.

This clone was counted at least ten times. The chain employs TRBV7-9 and TRBJ2-3; no reliable D call. This CDR3 spans 14 amino acids. From germline, CDR1 is SEHNR and CDR2 FQNEAQ (reference sequence). With 0 bases removed from V and 5 bases from J, the gap between germline ends came to 9 bases. This CDR3 reads CASSLARVGDTQYF. CDR3 DNA sequence: TGTGCCAGCAGCTTAGCACGGGTCGGAGATACGCAGTATTTT.

This clone has only a few counts. Other nucleotide sequences from this sample produce the same CDR3. The chain carries TRBV6-2 or TRBV6-3 and TRBJ1-1, with 7 bases that match TRBD1. This CDR3 has 16 residues. Trimming removed 7 bases from V and 5 bases from J; junction bases left unmatched: 16. CDR1 MNHEY and CDR2 SVGEGT come from the germline V gene. The CDR3 nucleotides read TGTGCCAGCACCCCCGGGCGGGGTGCAGGGGGTACTGAAGCTTTCTTT. Its protein product is CASTPGRGAGGTEAFF.